The 22 T cell receptor beta chains given below trace back to one sample, sequenced in a study of blood T cells in healthy people across ages. A second PCR of 7 to 11 cycles used a sample-barcoded 5' primer and a J-beta primer mix. TCRdb reprocessed the 5' RACE reads via MiXCR and lists one record per CDR3 protein. The data contain around 1,000,000 distinct CDR3 sequences, about 23% of them singletons. The same sample was also studied in work on T cells of mothers and their children.

Sequences were obtained from blood. These receptors originate from a girl aged 2 to 9 in good health.

The chain employs TRBV27 and TRBJ2-5, with TRBD2 as a possible D gene (5 bases). Germline V lookup: CDR1 MNHEY, CDR2 SMNVEV (reference sequence). Trimming stripped 2 bases from V and 5 bases from J, with 12 bases between. CDR3 length: 14 residues. This CDR3 reads CASSLRGLDETQYF. CDR3 bases: TGTGCCAGCAGTTTACGGGGTCTCGATGAGACCCAGTACTTC.

V usage is TRBV20-1 and J usage is TRBJ2-1; D gene ambiguous. Trimming pared 6 bases from V and 9 bases from J, leaving 21 bases between. Per the germline V gene, CDR1 is DFQATT and CDR2 is SNEGSKA (reference sequence). The CDR3 consists of 14 residues. As DNA, the CDR3 is TGCAGTGCCACGATACCGGACCTATCCAGTGAGCAGTTCTTC. Amino acids: CSATIPDLSSEQFF.

This clonotype was observed a single time. The CDR3 reads CASSKGGHGTGELFF. The CDR3 nucleotides are TGTGCCAGTAGTAAAGGAGGGCATGGGACCGGGGAGCTGTTTTTT. The chain is built from TRBV19 and TRBJ2-2; D may be TRBD2 (6 bases). The ends were cut back, 4 bases at V and 5 bases at J, with 14 bases in the middle. Germline V gives CDR1 LNHDA, CDR2 SQIVND (reference sequence). The CDR3 has 15 amino acids. Based on the CDR3 plus reference TRBV19 and TRBJ2-2, the full variable domain is DGGITQSPKYLFRKEGQNVTLSCEQNLNHDAMYWYRQDPGQGLRLIYYSQIVNDFQKGDIAEGYSVSREKKESFPLTVTSAQKNPTAFYLCASSKGGHGTGELFFGEGSRLTVL.

The chain couples TRBV2 to TRBJ2-2; D perhaps matches TRBD2 (6 bases). The V gene lost 9 bases and the J gene lost 2 bases, with 13 bases spanning the gap. The CDR3 sequence is 14 residues long. The germline CDR1 and CDR2 sequences are SNHLY and FYNNEI. The CDR3 is CAREGQPNTGELFF. The DNA of the CDR3 is TGTGCCAGGGAGGGGCAGCCTAACACCGGGGAGCTGTTTTTT.

This clonotype was recorded a few times. The chain has TRBV10-2 and TRBJ2-7; possibly TRBD2 for D (6 bases). CDR3 length: 19 residues. Deletions cut 2 bases from V and 1 base from J, with 24 bases between. Germline V lookup: CDR1 WSHSY, CDR2 SAAADI. DNA of the CDR3: TGCGCCAGCAGTGAGCGTACCTATTTTCTAGCGAAGACATCCTACGAGCAGTACTTC. Its protein is CASSERTYFLAKTSYEQYF.

Worth noting for this clonotype: The CDR3 carries no conserved terminal phenylalanine or tryptophan, so it likely arises from a read error. This chain connects TRBV12-3 or TRBV12-4 to TRBJ2-3; D remains unclear. The CDR3 loop spans 13 amino acids. CDR3 residues: CASSLVGTDAQYS. CDR3 bases: TGTGCCAGCAGTTTGGTTGGCACAGATGCGCAGTATTCT.

This clonotype turned up a few times. The V and J genes are TRBV27 and TRBJ2-1; the D gene could be TRBD1 or TRBD2 (5 bases each). Per germline, CDR1 MNHEY and CDR2 SMNVEV (reference sequence). The CDR3 is 15 residues long. Deletions cut 3 bases from V and 4 bases from J, with 13 bases between. As DNA, the CDR3 is TGTGCCAGCAGTTTCGGGACGATGAAGTACAATGAGCAGTTCTTC. Protein: CASSFGTMKYNEQFF.

This chain links TRBV20-1 with TRBJ2-5, with D perhaps TRBD2 (5 bases). The J call could be wrong; TRBJ2-1 is a better fit for the DNA end. CDR3 length: 11 residues. Germline CDR1 and CDR2: DFQATT and SNEGSKA (reference sequence). CDR3 sequence: CSARGTFEQFF. The CDR3 DNA sequence: TGCAGTGCTAGAGGGACTTTCGAGCAGTTCTTC.

The chain uses TRBV12-3 or TRBV12-4 and TRBJ1-4, with D possibly TRBD1 on 5 matching bases. The ends were cut back, 4 bases at V and 8 bases at J, with 20 bases in the middle. The CDR3 extends over 16 amino acids. The chain's CDR3 is CASSSRYRTPREKLFF. The CDR3, as DNA: TGTGCCAGCAGTTCCCGCTACAGGACTCCGCGAGAAAAACTGTTTTTT.

This clonotype appeared a few times. The V and J genes are TRBV12-3 or TRBV12-4 and TRBJ2-5, with 8 bases that match TRBD1. V dropped 6 bases and J dropped 5; count of bases not matched to a gene: 8. CDR3 size: 14 residues. CDR3 loop: CASSTPGQGETQYF. The CDR3 DNA follows: TGTGCCAGCAGCACTCCCGGACAGGGCGAGACCCAGTACTTC.

CDR3 sequence: CSARRLAGTEQFF. The CDR3, as DNA: TGCAGTGCTAGAAGACTAGCGGGAACCGAGCAGTTCTTC. The V call is TRBV20-1, the J call TRBJ2-1; 11 bases fit TRBD2. Germline assignment: CDR1 DFQATT and CDR2 SNEGSKA (reference sequence). V gave up 2 bases and J gave up 10 bases; unmatched junction bases: 4. The CDR3 totals 13 residues.

The chain is built from TRBV6-6 and TRBJ2-1; the D gene is possibly TRBD2 (6 bases). The ends were cut back, 8 bases at V and 12 bases at J, with 14 bases in the middle. The CDR3 sequence is 11 residues long. CDR1 is MNHNY and CDR2 is SVGAGI in the germline V gene (reference sequence). Written as DNA, the CDR3 is TGTGCCAGCCACGCGGGGAGGACGCAGTTCTTC. This codes for CASHAGRTQFF.

The genes are TRBV2 and TRBJ2-6; D remains unclear. The CDR3 is 16 amino acids. Trimming left V 1 base short and J 0 bases short, with 7 bases between. Germline lookup yields CDR1 SNHLY and CDR2 FYNNEI. The CDR3 nucleotides are TGTGCCAGCAGTGAAGAAGGTAGCTCTGGGGCCAACGTCCTGACTTTC. Its translation is CASSEEGSSGANVLTF.

The chain carries TRBV10-2 and TRBJ2-3, with a tentative D call TRBD2 (5 bases). CDR1 is WSHSY, CDR2 SAAADI, per germline. The V end was cut by 7 bases, the J end by 7 bases, with 15 bases between. The CDR3 contains 13 residues. The CDR3 here is CASTDFPTHTQYF. CDR3 in DNA: TGCGCCAGCACGGACTTCCCGACCCATACGCAGTATTTT.

This clonotype was counted between two and nine times. DNA of the CDR3: TGTGCCAGCAGCCCTACCGAAGGGGGATATTTCTACAATGAGCAGTTCTTC. It translates to CASSPTEGGYFYNEQFF. The chain recombines TRBV7-9 with TRBJ2-1; possible D gene TRBD1, 6 bases. V was pared by 5 bases and J by 3 bases, with 20 bases between. This CDR3 has 17 residues. CDR1 and CDR2 (germline): SEHNR, FQNEAQ (reference sequence).

This clonotype turned up a few times. The chain is built from TRBV12-3 or TRBV12-4 and TRBJ1-5; no reliable D call. V gave up 6 bases and J gave up 5 bases, with 8 bases separating them. The CDR3 runs to 12 residues. This chain's CDR3 is CASRAEHQPQHF. The CDR3 region has the DNA TGTGCCAGCAGGGCGGAGCATCAGCCCCAGCATTTT.

The rearrangement links TRBV27 to TRBJ2-5, with D unclear. The CDR3 is 13 amino acids. CDR1 is MNHEY and CDR2 is SMNVEV in the germline V gene (reference sequence). Trimming took off 5 bases at V and 0 bases at J, with 7 bases between the two ends. CDR3 in amino acids: CASSKSYQETQYF. CDR3 sequence (DNA): TGTGCCAGCAGTAAGTCGTACCAAGAGACCCAGTACTTC.

This clonotype turned up a few times. The chain has TRBV4-1 and TRBJ1-5; D not resolved. Germline V CDR1 and CDR2: MGHRA, YSYEKL. This CDR3 has 13 amino acids. Trimming stripped 4 bases from V and 8 bases from J, with 12 bases between. The CDR3 region has the DNA TGCGCCAGCAGCCTCGCCTCTTATGAGCCCCAGCATTTT. This encodes CASSLASYEPQHF.

J is TRBJ2-1 and V is TRBV3-1; 9 bases match TRBD2. The CDR3 contains 17 residues. Trimming took 1 base from V and 2 from J; bases not matched to a gene: 6. CDR1 is LGHDT and CDR2 is YNNKEL in the germline V gene (reference sequence). The CDR3 DNA follows: TGTGCCAGCAGCCAAGGCCTAGCGGGGATGACCTACAATGAGCAGTTCTTC. Its protein product is CASSQGLAGMTYNEQFF.

This clonotype was counted between two and nine times. Sequence at one end of the junction differs from germline and may be a read error. The CDR3 coding sequence is TGCAGTGCTAGAGATTACGACAGTTCCTATGAGCAGTACTTC. Residues: CSARDYDSSYEQYF. J is TRBJ2-7 and V is TRBV20-1; D might be TRBD1 (5 bases). Germline V lookup: CDR1 DFQATT, CDR2 SNEGSKA (reference sequence). The CDR3 consists of 14 residues.

The count of this clonotype is one. This rearrangement joins TRBV20-1 to TRBJ2-3; D is unclear. CDR3 length: 16 residues. V was clipped by 6 bases and J by 1 base, with 20 bases between them. CDR1 DFQATT and CDR2 SNEGSKA come from the germline V gene (reference sequence). CDR3 protein: CSAETPGARRTDTQYF. CDR3 in DNA: TGCAGTGCCGAGACCCCAGGCGCCCGGCGCACAGATACGCAGTATTTT.

This clonotype showed up just a few times. V is TRBV25-1 and J is TRBJ1-2; D gene uncertain. V was cut by 1 base and J by 8 bases, with 11 bases left in between. Germline loops: CDR1 MGHDK, CDR2 SYGVNS. This CDR3 region has 13 residues. The DNA for the CDR3 is TGTGCCAGCAGTGAATTAACAGAGAGAGGCTACACCTTC. It specifies CASSELTERGYTF.